The clone carrying this T cell receptor beta chain was seen more than once but under ten times. Alongside a J-beta primer mix, a sample-barcoded 5' primer served in a second PCR lasting about 7 to 11 cycles. A single record per CDR3 protein comes from TCRdb applying MiXCR to the 5' RACE reads. The repertoire consists of just over 1 million distinct CDR3 sequences, with more than 40% occurring once and the leading ten covering approximately 20%. The data belong to a study of blood T cells in healthy people across ages. The CDR3 length is 15 residues. CDR1 and CDR2 (germline): KGHSY, FQNENV. Trimming removed 2 bases from V and 3 bases from J; junction bases left unmatched: 3.

V is TRBV16 and J is TRBJ2-7; 11 nucleotides align to TRBD1. The TCR sequence derives from a woman aged 55-69 years in good health. The specimen was blood. The CDR3: CASSQPGTGGYEQYF. The CDR3 DNA reads as TGTGCCAGCAGCCAACCAGGGACAGGGGGCTACGAGCAGTACTTC. Together with reference TRBV16 and TRBJ2-7, the CDR3 gives the full variable domain: GEEVAQTPKHLVRGEGQKAKLYCAPIKGHSYVFWYQQVLKNEFKFLISFQNENVFDETGMPKERFSAKCLPNSPCSLEIQATKLEDSAVYFCASSQPGTGGYEQYFGPGTRLTVT.